These T cell receptor beta chains were read from a single sample in a study of cytomegalovirus exposure and HLA in healthy donors. Sequencing was performed with immunoSEQ multiplex PCR; in TCRdb, only in-frame clones are kept and a portion is missing. Its table lists under 200,000 clones. The sequenced material came from PBMCs. These receptors all stem from a man aged 25-40 years in good health and CMV-seronegative. Each CDR3 is given with its conserved first and last residue. D genes are given only for firm matches.

TGTGCCTGGACAGCCAAGACTACCTACGAGCAGTACTTC	CAWTAKTTYEQYF	.	TRBV30	TRBJ2-7
TGTGCCTGGACTAGCGGGACTTACGAGCAGTACTTC	CAWTSGTYEQYF	TRBD2	TRBV30	TRBJ2-7
TGTGCCAGCCGATATTCGACTAGCGGGACGACTTCCTACAATGAGCAGTTCTTC	CASRYSTSGTTSYNEQFF	TRBD2	TRBV2	TRBJ2-1
TGTGCCAGCAGCCCTCAGGGCACTGAAGCTTTCTTT	CASSPQGTEAFF	.	TRBV7-6	TRBJ1-1
TGTGCCAGCAGCTTTCTAGCGGGGCAAAATGAGCAGTTCTTC	CASSFLAGQNEQFF	TRBD2	TRBV7-9	TRBJ2-1
TGCGCCAGCAGCACGGCGGGGGCTAGCACAGATACGCAGTATTTT	CASSTAGASTDTQYF	.	TRBV5-1	TRBJ2-3
TGTGCCAGCAGTTACGGGGGGATCTCCTACGAGCAGTACTTC	CASSYGGISYEQYF	.	TRBV6-5	TRBJ2-7
TGTGCCAGCAGCCAAGTTCGGCAGGGCGAGCAGTACTTC	CASSQVRQGEQYF	.	TRBV14	TRBJ2-7
TGTGCCAGTAGTACGTCCCTAGCGGGAGGGCATACAGATACGCAGTATTTT	CASSTSLAGGHTDTQYF	TRBD2	TRBV19	TRBJ2-3
TGTGCCAGCAACGAACAGGGGGCTAACACCGGGGAGCTGTTTTTT	CASNEQGANTGELFF	TRBD1	TRBV7-3	TRBJ2-2
TGCGCCAGCAGGCGGACAGGGGGGTCTCAGCCCCAGCATTTT	CASRRTGGSQPQHF	TRBD1	TRBV5-1	TRBJ1-5
TGTGCCAGCACCTCAGGCGAAGCTAACTATGGCTACACCTTC	CASTSGEANYGYTF	.	TRBV6-1	TRBJ1-2
TGTGCCAGCAGCTCCGGGGGGAACGGGTTTGGAAACACCATATATTTT	CASSSGGNGFGNTIYF	.	TRBV7-6	TRBJ1-3
TGCGCCAGCAGCTTGAAACTAGATTACCAAGAGACCCAGTACTTC	CASSLKLDYQETQYF	.	TRBV5-1	TRBJ2-5
TGTGCCAGCAGCCCCATGGGCACGGGGGGCGAGGCCCAGCATTTT	CASSPMGTGGEAQHF	.	TRBV2	TRBJ1-5
TGTGCCGGCAGTCGGAACCGGGACAGGCAAGAGACCCAGTACTTC	CAGSRNRDRQETQYF	TRBD1	TRBV6-1	TRBJ2-5
TGTGCCAGCAGTGGTGTAGCCGCCTACGAGCAGTACTTC	CASSGVAAYEQYF	.	TRBV2	TRBJ2-7
TGCGCCAGCAGTGAACGGACAGGGCCGGACGAGCAGTACTTC	CASSERTGPDEQYF	TRBD1	TRBV10-2	TRBJ2-7
TGTGCCAGCAGTTTAAACCCCTGGAGCCACGAGCAGTACTTC	CASSLNPWSHEQYF	.	TRBV27	TRBJ2-7
TGCGCCAGCGGCCCAGGACAGAATGAAAAACTGTTTTTT	CASGPGQNEKLFF	.	TRBV5-1	TRBJ1-4
TGTGCCAGTAGTATATTTGGCGGGAGGGCTGTTACGCAGTATTTT	CASSIFGGRAVTQYF	TRBD2	TRBV19	TRBJ2-3
TGTGCCAGCAGCTTGGGCAGTATGAACACTGAAGCTTTCTTT	CASSLGSMNTEAFF	.	TRBV5-4	TRBJ1-1
TGTGCCAGCACCCCACGGGAGGATAACACTGAAGCTTTCTTT	CASTPREDNTEAFF	.	TRBV7-9	TRBJ1-1
TGTGCCAGCTCACCACCGAGCGGGCCTACCTACGAGCAGTACTTC	CASSPPSGPTYEQYF	.	TRBV18	TRBJ2-7
TGTGCCAGCAGTGCCTGGGGACAGGGGGCAGAAAACACCATATATTTT	CASSAWGQGAENTIYF	TRBD1	TRBV25-1	TRBJ1-3
TGTGCCAGCAGCGTAGGGGGCCGACTAGCGGGAGGTAATGAGCAGTTCTTC	CASSVGGRLAGGNEQFF	TRBD2	TRBV9	TRBJ2-1
TGTGCCAGCAGCCGCTGGGAGACAGGGAGATACGAGCAGTACTTC	CASSRWETGRYEQYF	TRBD1	TRBV14	TRBJ2-7
TGTGCCAGCAGTGTTGGGACAGGGGGTATCTATGAGCAGTTCTTC	CASSVGTGGIYEQFF	TRBD1	TRBV2	TRBJ2-1
TGCGCCAGCAGCCGACAGGACCTGAACACTGAAGCTTTCTTT	CASSRQDLNTEAFF	.	TRBV4-1	TRBJ1-1
TGTGCCAGCAGCGCATCCCGGGACAGGGGTGAAGAGCAGTACTTC	CASSASRDRGEEQYF	TRBD1	TRBV5-4	TRBJ2-7
TGTGCCAGCAGCCAGGAAGGTGGTCTAGCGGGAGGCAAGAATGAGCAGTTCTTC	CASSQEGGLAGGKNEQFF	TRBD2	TRBV4-2	TRBJ2-1
TGTGCTAGTAGAGCGGGAGAGAGCTACGAGCAGTACTTC	CASRAGESYEQYF	TRBD2	TRBV12-5	TRBJ2-7
TGTGCCTGGAGTTCACAGGGACAGCAGCCCCAGCATTTT	CAWSSQGQQPQHF	TRBD1	TRBV30	TRBJ1-5
TGTGCCAGCAGCAAGACTAGCGGGAGGGTAAATACAGATACGCAGTATTTT	CASSKTSGRVNTDTQYF	TRBD2	TRBV5-4	TRBJ2-3
TGTGCCAGTAGTATAGTATCAGGTCACCGCGAGCAGTACTTC	CASSIVSGHREQYF	.	TRBV19	TRBJ2-7
TGTGCCAGCTCACCTCCGGACAAGAACACCGGGGAGCTGTTTTTT	CASSPPDKNTGELFF	.	TRBV18	TRBJ2-2
TGTGCCAGCAGCCGGTTCACAGATACGCAGTATTTT	CASSRFTDTQYF	.	TRBV7-6	TRBJ2-3
TGTGCCAGCAGCTTGACGGGAGGGCTCTCCTACGAGCAGTACTTC	CASSLTGGLSYEQYF	TRBD2	TRBV7-2	TRBJ2-7
TGCGCCAGCAGCTTGGACCCGGGACAGGGGCCCCACGAGCAGTACTTC	CASSLDPGQGPHEQYF	TRBD1	TRBV5-1	TRBJ2-7
TGTGCCAGTAGTCCAAGTAGCGGGATGATAACCGGGGAGCTGTTTTTT	CASSPSSGMITGELFF	TRBD2	TRBV19	TRBJ2-2
TGTGCCAGCAGCTTCTTCACTAGCGGGGGGGGCTCCTACAATGAGCAGTTCTTC	CASSFFTSGGGSYNEQFF	TRBD2	TRBV5-6	TRBJ2-1
TGTGCCAGCTTCCGGGACAGAGGAGCGAAGGGCTACACCTTC	CASFRDRGAKGYTF	TRBD1	TRBV2	TRBJ1-2
TGTGCCAGCAGCCCAGAGGCCGGGAGTTTGGCGGATACGCAGTATTTT	CASSPEAGSLADTQYF	.	TRBV11-3	TRBJ2-3
TGTGCCAGCAGCTTAGAGGCGGGACGAGGACGTCATGAGCAGTTCTTC	CASSLEAGRGRHEQFF	.	TRBV7-2	TRBJ2-1
TGTGCTAGTGGGTCGGGGGGCCGGCGGAATGGCTACACCTTC	CASGSGGRRNGYTF	.	TRBV12-5	TRBJ1-2
TGTGCCAGCAGCCCCGACAGTGCCACTGAAGCTTTCTTT	CASSPDSATEAFF	.	TRBV9	TRBJ1-1
TGTGCCAGCAGTTCCTACACGGGACTGGACGTCTACGAGCAGTACTTC	CASSSYTGLDVYEQYF	.	TRBV27	TRBJ2-7
TGCGCCAGCAGCTTTGGACAGGGGGTCTATGGCTACACCTTC	CASSFGQGVYGYTF	TRBD1	TRBV5-1	TRBJ1-2
TGTGCCAGTAGTCGGACAGGGGGCTCCGGGGAGCTGTTTTTT	CASSRTGGSGELFF	TRBD1	TRBV19	TRBJ2-2
TGTGCCAGCAGCGTCTCAGGCGCTCATCAGCCCCAGCATTTT	CASSVSGAHQPQHF	.	TRBV9	TRBJ1-5
TGCGCCAGCAGCTTTTTGAGGGGCGGGATGAGCTCCTACAATGAGCAGTTCTTC	CASSFLRGGMSSYNEQFF	.	TRBV5-1	TRBJ2-1
TGTGCCAGCAGTGAGGGGGCCCTTCCATATGAGCAGTTCTTC	CASSEGALPYEQFF	.	TRBV6-1	TRBJ2-1
TGTGCCATCAGTGAGTCGACCGGGAGGGCCAGGGATGAGCAGTTCTTC	CAISESTGRARDEQFF	TRBD2	TRBV10-3	TRBJ2-1
TGTGCCAGCAGTTTGTCATTCGAACCCGGGGCCCTCCACTTT	CASSLSFEPGALHF	.	TRBV27	TRBJ1-6
TGTGCCAGCAGTGCCCCGATCGGACAGGGGAGGGTTACCGGGGAGCTGTTTTTT	CASSAPIGQGRVTGELFF	.	TRBV21-1	TRBJ2-2
TGTGCCAGCAGCGCCCTTACAGGGGGGGCCTACGAGCAGTACTTC	CASSALTGGAYEQYF	.	TRBV7-9	TRBJ2-7